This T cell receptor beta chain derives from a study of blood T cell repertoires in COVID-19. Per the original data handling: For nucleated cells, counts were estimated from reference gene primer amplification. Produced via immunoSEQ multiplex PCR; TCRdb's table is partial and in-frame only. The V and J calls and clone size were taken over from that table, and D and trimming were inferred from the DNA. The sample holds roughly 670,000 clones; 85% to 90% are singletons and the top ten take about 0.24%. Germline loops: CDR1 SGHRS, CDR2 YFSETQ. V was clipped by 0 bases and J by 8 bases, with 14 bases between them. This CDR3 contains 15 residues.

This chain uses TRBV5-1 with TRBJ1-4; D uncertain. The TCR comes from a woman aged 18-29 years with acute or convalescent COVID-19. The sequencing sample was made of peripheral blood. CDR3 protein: CASSLGGILGEKLFF. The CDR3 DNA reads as TGCGCCAGCAGCTTGGGCGGGATACTAGGGGAAAAACTGTTTTTT.